The T cell receptor beta chain described here comes from a study of blood T cell repertoires in COVID-19. Background on the study: Researchers got acute and convalescent COVID-19 samples from the United States, Italy and Spain. T cells, B-cell-depleted T cells, or PBMCs provided the cDNA or gDNA that served as material.

This clone was picked up a small number of times. CDR1 GTSNPN and CDR2 SVGIG come from the germline V gene (reference sequence). CDR3 length equals 16 residues. Trimming shortened V by 4 bases and J by 0 bases, and 19 bases separated the two germline ends. Source study methods: Scientists estimated how many nucleated cells there were by amplifying reference gene primers. The protocol was immunoSEQ multiplex PCR, while the TCRdb copy is restricted to in-frame clones and leaves out a portion. V and J calls plus clone size are reproduced from that table; the DNA served to infer D and trimming. The top ten hold 5.5% of the sample, which has 95,000 to 150,000 clones, around 76% seen once.

The receptor's source is a man aged 55 to 70 with acute or convalescent COVID-19. Specimen: peripheral blood. The chain recombines TRBV30 with TRBJ2-7, with a possible D match to TRBD1 (5 bases). CDR3 residues: CAWKPTAQRSSYEQYF. CDR3 coding DNA: TGTGCCTGGAAACCGACAGCCCAGAGGAGCTCCTACGAGCAGTACTTC. The full variable domain, its missing parts supplied by reference TRBV30 and TRBJ2-7, is SQTIHQWPATLVQPVGSPLSLECTVEGTSNPNLYWYRQAAGRGLQLLFYSVGIGQISSEVPQNLSASRPQDRQFILSSKKLLLSDSGFYLCAWKPTAQRSSYEQYFGPGTRLTVT.